The 22 T cell receptor beta chains presented below share a single source sample, sequenced in a study of vaccination and CD4 T cells after COVID-19. Cultured CD4+ T cell DNA underwent sequencing with the Oncomine TCR Beta short-read assay. TCRdb re-called the PCR reads with MiXCR, one entry per CDR3 protein. The data show 15,000 to 20,000 distinct CDR3 sequences, roughly 34% seen once. Their cognate antigens are unknown. Indicated treatment: roughly 11-day PBMC culture with coronavirus spike peptide pools or control peptides (ViraFEST assay). The sequenced sample was CD4+ T cells from blood, cultured in vitro. These receptors were taken from a human donor who had recovered from COVID-19.

The chain joins TRBV5-1 to TRBJ2-2, with TRBD1 as a possible D gene (5 bases). Germline V CDR1 and CDR2: SGHRS, YFSETQ. The length of the CDR3 is 15 residues. The V and J ends lost 5 bases and 0 bases respectively, with 11 bases between them. The CDR3 bases are TGCGCCAGCAGGATCTGGACATCGAACACCGGGGAGCTGTTTTTT. This codes for CASRIWTSNTGELFF.

V and J are TRBV20-1 and TRBJ2-1; D may be TRBD1 (6 bases). Germline V gene lookup returns CDR1 DFQATT and CDR2 SNEGSKA (reference sequence). The V end lost 0 bases, the J end lost 6 bases, and 9 bases lay between the germline ends. The CDR3 length is 13 residues. The CDR3 bases are TGCAGTGCTAGAGATAACAGGGCCAATGAGCAGTTCTTC. Its translation: CSARDNRANEQFF.

V and J are TRBV25-1 and TRBJ1-6, with D uncertain. The CDR3 loop spans 12 amino acids. Germline V gene sequence: CDR1 MGHDK, CDR2 SYGVNS. The V gene lost 8 bases and the J gene lost 9 bases, with 11 bases spanning the gap. CDR3 DNA: TGTGCCAGCGGGCGGAGAGCTTCACCCCTCCACTTT. Residues: CASGRRASPLHF.

The chain recombines TRBV20-1 with TRBJ2-5; TRBD2 matches at 7 bases. CDR3 size: 13 residues. CDR1 DFQATT and CDR2 SNEGSKA come from the germline V gene (reference sequence). J gave up 2 bases and V 4 bases, and 4 bases lay outside the gene matches. CDR3 sequence: CSATSGPQETQYF. In DNA, the CDR3 is TGCAGTGCTACTAGCGGACCTCAAGAGACCCAGTACTTC.

The chain is built from TRBV6-8 and TRBJ1-3; no clear D. The CDR3 extends over 15 amino acids. Germline CDR1 is MNHGY and CDR2 is SAAAGT. V was cut by 8 bases and J by 3 bases, with 17 bases left in between. The chain's CDR3 is CASQVWQARGNTIYF. CDR3 bases: TGTGCCAGCCAGGTGTGGCAGGCCCGTGGAAACACCATATATTTT.

The rearrangement links TRBV2 to TRBJ2-2; 9 bases align to TRBD2. In germline, CDR1 is SNHLY, CDR2 FYNNEI. This CDR3 contains 14 residues. Trimming at V came to 6 bases and at J to 2 bases, leaving 1 base not matched to a gene. The CDR3 here is CASRLAGNTGELFF. As DNA, the CDR3 is TGTGCCAGCAGGCTAGCGGGAAACACCGGGGAGCTGTTTTTT. Together with reference TRBV2 and TRBJ2-2, the CDR3 gives the full variable domain: EPEVTQTPSHQVTQMGQEVILRCVPISNHLYFYWYRQILGQKVEFLVSFYNNEISEKSEIFDDQFSVERPDGSNFTLKIRSTKLEDSAMYFCASRLAGNTGELFFGEGSRLTVL.

CDR3 amino acids: CASSDLGGLAGDRTGELFF. CDR3 DNA: TGTGCCAGCAGTGACCTCGGGGGACTAGCGGGAGACCGGACCGGGGAGCTGTTTTTT. The chain couples TRBV2 to TRBJ2-2, with 14 bases fitting TRBD2. Germline loops: CDR1 SNHLY, CDR2 FYNNEI. J was trimmed by 5 bases and V by 3 bases; bases with no gene match: 11. The CDR3 contains 19 residues.

In this sample, this clonotype turned up a few times. The chain links TRBV10-1 to TRBJ2-5; tentatively, D is TRBD1 (6 bases). The germline CDR1 and CDR2 sequences are WNHNN and SYGVQD (reference sequence). The CDR3 runs to 13 residues. The ends were cut back, 3 bases at V and 4 bases at J, with 9 bases in the middle. The CDR3 here is CASSDRGSETQYF. The CDR3 nucleotides read TGCGCCAGCAGTGACAGGGGCTCAGAGACCCAGTACTTC.

This chain connects TRBV10-1 to TRBJ2-7; D call uncertain. Germline CDR1 WNHNN, CDR2 SYGVQD (reference sequence). Between the trimmed V and J ends, which lost 7 bases and 5 bases, there was a span of 21 bases. CDR3 size: 15 residues. The CDR3 DNA follows: TGCGCCAGCATTCCGCTAGTCTTCCCCCCCGACGAGCAGTACTTC. This gives the protein CASIPLVFPPDEQYF.

This clonotype occurred a few times. The CDR3 sequence: CSARDLLEYSYEQYF. Here the CDR3 DNA reads TGCAGTGCTAGAGATCTCCTGGAGTACTCCTACGAGCAGTACTTC. The rearrangement joins TRBV20-1 to TRBJ2-7, with D uncertain. CDR1 and CDR2 (germline): DFQATT, SNEGSKA (reference sequence). V was cut by 0 bases and J by 0 bases, with 12 bases left in between. The length of the CDR3 is 15 residues.

The genes are TRBV2 and TRBJ2-7, with D perhaps given as TRBD1 or TRBD2 (5 bases each). The CDR3 length is 13 residues. Trimming stripped 7 bases from V and 2 bases from J, with 12 bases between. Germline assignment: CDR1 SNHLY and CDR2 FYNNEI. The CDR3 protein is CASNRDGPYEQYF. CDR3 nucleotide sequence: TGTGCCAGCAACCGGGACGGTCCCTACGAGCAGTACTTC.

Regarding this clonotype: This likely comes from a read error, as the CDR3 has no conserved phenylalanine or tryptophan at its end. This CDR3 is CAISESLNYEQYS. The CDR3 nucleotides are TGTGCCATCAGTGAGAGTCTCAACTACGAGCAGTACTCC. The V gene is TRBV10-3, the J gene TRBJ2-7; D is ambiguous. The CDR3 length is 13 residues. Trimming cost V 2 bases and J 3 bases, with 8 bases left between them. CDR1 is ENHRY, CDR2 SYGVKD, per germline.

The chain joins TRBV27 to TRBJ2-1; 10 bases are a match to TRBD2. V trimming: 7 bases; J trimming: 8 bases; junction bases outside the gene matches: 14. The CDR3 totals 16 residues. Per germline, CDR1 MNHEY and CDR2 SMNVEV (reference sequence). In DNA, the CDR3 is TGTGCCAGCACCTCTTCTAGCGGGAGCTGGTTCTATGAGCAGTTCTTC. Protein product: CASTSSSGSWFYEQFF.

The chain carries TRBV30 and TRBJ1-6; D gene unclear. V lost 3 bases, J lost 5 bases, and 32 bases lay in between. The CDR3 covers 21 residues. Germline assignment: CDR1 GTSNPN and CDR2 SVGIG (reference sequence). The CDR3 sequence is CAWSDWGLFAPRVRDNSPLHF. CDR3 coding DNA: TGTGCCTGGAGCGATTGGGGTCTTTTTGCACCGAGGGTAAGGGATAATTCACCCCTCCACTTT.

This clonotype turned up a few times. The CDR3 here is CASSFFAANTGELFF. Written as DNA, the CDR3 is TGTGCCAGCAGCTTTTTCGCCGCGAACACCGGGGAGCTGTTTTTT. This chain links TRBV7-9 with TRBJ2-2; no reliable D call. The CDR3 consists of 15 residues. Germline assignment: CDR1 SEHNR and CDR2 FQNEAQ (reference sequence). The V end lost 3 bases, the J end lost 0 bases, and 8 bases lay between the germline ends.

The chain has TRBV7-6 and TRBJ2-7; D is perhaps TRBD1 (5 bases). Germline V gives CDR1 SGHVS, CDR2 FNYEAQ. CDR3 length: 14 amino acids. V lost 6 bases, J lost 4 bases, and 16 bases lay in between. The CDR3 spells CASSFLQDSYEQYF. For the CDR3, the DNA is TGTGCCAGCAGTTTCTTACAGGATTCGTACGAGCAGTACTTC.

This sequence joins TRBV7-8 and TRBJ1-5; D ambiguous. The CDR3 consists of 13 residues. The germline V and J ends were trimmed by 7 bases and 6 bases, with 13 bases remaining between them. Germline lookup yields CDR1 SGHVS and CDR2 FQNEAQ. CDR3 sequence (DNA): TGTGCCAGCACCATCCTGCTGAGTCAGCCCCAGCATTTT. Translated: CASTILLSQPQHF. The variable domain in full, completed from reference TRBV7-8 and TRBJ1-5, reads GAGVSQSPRYKVAKRGQDVALRCDPISGHVSLFWYQQALGQGPEFLTYFQNEAQLDKSGLPSDRFFAERPEGSVSTLKIQRTQQEDSAVYLCASTILLSQPQHFGDGTRLSIL.

This chain connects TRBV28 to TRBJ1-5; D perhaps matches TRBD1 (6 bases). There are 14 residues in the CDR3. Germline V lookup: CDR1 MDHEN, CDR2 SYDVKM. Trimming cost V 5 bases and J 3 bases, with 11 bases left between them. CDR3 sequence: CASSQGLVNQPQHF. CDR3 in DNA: TGTGCCAGCAGTCAGGGGTTGGTCAATCAGCCCCAGCATTTT.

This clonotype came up once. The rearrangement uses TRBV20-1 and TRBJ2-7; weak D call: TRBD1 (6 bases). The CDR3 runs 15 residues. Deletions cut 0 bases from V and 4 bases from J, with 16 bases between. Germline V gives CDR1 DFQATT, CDR2 SNEGSKA (reference sequence). CDR3: CSARDTRVRGYEQYF. The DNA for the CDR3 is TGCAGTGCTAGAGATACCCGGGTCAGGGGATACGAGCAGTACTTC.

The chain is built from TRBV6-2 or TRBV6-3 and TRBJ2-3; perhaps TRBD2 as D (5 bases). CDR3 length: 14 residues. CDR1 and CDR2 from the germline V gene are MNHEY and SVGEGT. V was clipped by 0 bases and J by 1 base, with 5 bases between them. CDR3 sequence: CASSYSRGTDTQYF. As DNA, the CDR3 is TGTGCCAGCAGTTACTCGCGGGGCACAGATACGCAGTATTTT.

The chain uses TRBV10-3 and TRBJ1-1; D might be TRBD1 (6 bases). V lost 8 bases and J lost 4, with 14 bases in between. Germline assignment: CDR1 ENHRY and CDR2 SYGVKD. The CDR3 covers 13 residues. The CDR3 DNA reads as TGTGCCATCCGACTGGACAGTAGCACTGAAGCTTTCTTT. It encodes CAIRLDSSTEAFF.

The gene calls are TRBV5-8 and TRBJ2-7; no definite D call. CDR3 length: 10 amino acids. In germline, CDR1 is SGHTS, CDR2 YDEGEE. V lost 2 bases and J 3 bases, leaving 0 bases between the germline ends. Here the CDR3 reads CASSFYEQYF. The CDR3 DNA reads as TGTGCCAGCAGCTTCTACGAGCAGTACTTC. The full variable domain, completed using reference TRBV5-8 and TRBJ2-7, is EAGVTQSPTHLIKTRGQQATLRCSPISGHTSVYWYQQALGLGLQFLLWYDEGEERNRGNFPPRFSGRQFPNYSSELNVNALELEDSALYLCASSFYEQYFGPGTRLTVT.